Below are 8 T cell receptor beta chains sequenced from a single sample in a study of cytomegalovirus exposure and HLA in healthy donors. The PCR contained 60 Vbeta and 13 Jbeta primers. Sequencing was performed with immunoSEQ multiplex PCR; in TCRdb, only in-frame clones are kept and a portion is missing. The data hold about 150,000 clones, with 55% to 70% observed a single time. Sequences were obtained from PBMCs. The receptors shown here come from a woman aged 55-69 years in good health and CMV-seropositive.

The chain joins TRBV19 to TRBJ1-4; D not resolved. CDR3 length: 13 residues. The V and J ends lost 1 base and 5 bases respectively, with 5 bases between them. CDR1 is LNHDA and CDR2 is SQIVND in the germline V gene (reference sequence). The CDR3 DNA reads TGTGCCAGTAGTATAGCCGGGAATGAAAAACTGTTTTTT. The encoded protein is CASSIAGNEKLFF. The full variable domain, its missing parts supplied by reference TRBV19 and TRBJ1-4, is DGGITQSPKYLFRKEGQNVTLSCEQNLNHDAMYWYRQDPGQGLRLIYYSQIVNDFQKGDIAEGYSVSREKKESFPLTVTSAQKNPTAFYLCASSIAGNEKLFFGSGTQLSVL.

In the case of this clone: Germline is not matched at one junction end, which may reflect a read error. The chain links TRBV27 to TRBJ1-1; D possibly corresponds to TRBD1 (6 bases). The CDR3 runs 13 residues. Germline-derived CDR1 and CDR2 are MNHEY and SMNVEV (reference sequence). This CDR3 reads CASSYIAGADAFF. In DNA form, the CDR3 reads TGTGCCAGCAGTTATATTGCGGGGGCTGACGCTTTCTTT.

CDR3 sequence reads: CAWSVRGRRTDTQYF. The CDR3 nucleotides read TGTGCCTGGAGTGTACGCGGGAGACGGACAGATACGCAGTATTTT. The rearrangement joins TRBV30 to TRBJ2-3; 7 nucleotides match TRBD2. V was clipped by 0 bases and J by 3 bases; unmatched bases: 6. This CDR3 is 15 amino acids long. The germline gives CDR1 GTSNPN, CDR2 SVGIG (reference sequence).

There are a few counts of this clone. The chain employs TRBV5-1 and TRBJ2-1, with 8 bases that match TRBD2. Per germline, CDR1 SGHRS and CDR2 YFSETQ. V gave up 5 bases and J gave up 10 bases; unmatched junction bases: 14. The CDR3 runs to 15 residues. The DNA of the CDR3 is TGCGCCAGCAGTCCTAGGGAGCGGGAGTTCGGAGAGCAGTTCTTC. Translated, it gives CASSPREREFGEQFF.

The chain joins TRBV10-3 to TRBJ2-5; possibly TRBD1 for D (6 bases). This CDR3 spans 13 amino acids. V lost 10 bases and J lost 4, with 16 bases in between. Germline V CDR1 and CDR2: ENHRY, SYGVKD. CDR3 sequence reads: CASRNMGAETQYF. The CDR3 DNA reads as TGTGCCAGCAGAAATATGGGGGCAGAGACCCAGTACTTC.

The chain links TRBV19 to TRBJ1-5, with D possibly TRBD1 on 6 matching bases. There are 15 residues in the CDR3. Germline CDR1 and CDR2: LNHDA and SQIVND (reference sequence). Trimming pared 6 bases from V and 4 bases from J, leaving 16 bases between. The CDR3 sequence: CASRIPGQINQPQHF. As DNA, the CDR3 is TGTGCCAGTAGAATCCCTGGACAGATTAATCAGCCCCAGCATTTT.

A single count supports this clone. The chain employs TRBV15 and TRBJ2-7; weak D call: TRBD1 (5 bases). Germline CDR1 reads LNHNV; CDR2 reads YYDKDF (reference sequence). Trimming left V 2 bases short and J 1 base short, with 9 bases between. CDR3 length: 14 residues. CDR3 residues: CATSRFRTSYEQYF. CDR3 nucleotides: TGTGCCACCAGCAGATTCCGGACATCCTACGAGCAGTACTTC. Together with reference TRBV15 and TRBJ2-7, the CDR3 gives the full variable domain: DAMVIQNPRYQVTQFGKPVTLSCSQTLNHNVMYWYQQKSSQAPKLLFHYYDKDFNNEADTPDNFQSRRPNTSFCFLDIRSPGLGDTAMYLCATSRFRTSYEQYFGPGTRLTVT.

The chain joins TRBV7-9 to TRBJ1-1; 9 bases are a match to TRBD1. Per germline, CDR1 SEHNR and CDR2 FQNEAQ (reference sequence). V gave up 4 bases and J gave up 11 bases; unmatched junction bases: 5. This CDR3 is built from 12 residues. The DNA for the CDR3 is TGTGCCAGCAGCTCTCGGGACAGGGATGCTTTCTTT. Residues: CASSSRDRDAFF.